This T cell receptor (beta chain) is from a study of identical twins. V was cut by 5 bases and J by 8 bases, with 7 bases left in between. The CDR3 sequence is 11 residues long. MiXCR, applied by TCRdb to the 5' RACE reads, yields one record per CDR3 protein. This repertoire shows 700,000 or so distinct CDR3 sequences, 21% found once; its top ten account for roughly 4%. These data also featured in a second study, about T cells expressing NK-cell markers. From that paper: The study drew TCR beta repertoires from sorted CD3+CD56+NKG2C+, CD3+CD56+NKG2C- and CD3+CD56-NKG2C+ T cells. Within several experiments, an anti-gamma-delta TCR antibody kept the sorting limited to alpha-beta TCR T cells. One observes that, in a handful of donors, these clonotypes were also the leading ones within the CD3+CD56-NKG2C+ fraction.

The origin of this receptor is a woman aged 18-30 years in good health. This chain joins TRBV12-3 or TRBV12-4 and TRBJ1-5; D unclear. Sequencing was performed on PBMCs. Here the CDR3 DNA reads TGTGCCAGCAGTACCGGGGAGCCCCAGCATTTT. Translation: CASSTGEPQHF.